This T cell receptor (beta chain) is drawn from a study of naive and memory T cell subsets. Study-level results: TCR abundance followed a power law differing between naive and memory subsets. Especially in CD8 cells, naive repertoires contained a few larger clonotypes, possibly CD45RA-re-expressing memory cells.

This CDR3 has 15 amino acids. Trimming removed 3 bases from V and 4 bases from J, with 14 bases in between. Both TRBC1 and TRBC2 were covered by a beta constant-region primer of two equimolar oligonucleotides. Four rounds of PCR amplified the ligated cDNA using nested alpha and beta constant-region primers plus SP2. TCRdb re-derived calls from the UMI-ligation and nested PCR reads in MiXCR, one entry per CDR3 protein. The sample yields under 150,000 distinct CDR3 sequences, approximately 20% seen once. From the second PCR step, alpha and beta chains were amplified apart. CD8 T cells were positively selected from what remained after CD4 positive selection. Cells stained for CD3, CD4, CD8, CD45RA, CD27 and viability were sorted into four CD45RA/CD27 subsets. In this sample, this clonotype turned up a few times. Its antigen remains unidentified.

The origin of this receptor is a human donor in good health. Sequenced sample: naive CD8+ T cells from blood. The chain joins TRBV12-3 or TRBV12-4 to TRBJ2-3; the D is unclear. For the CDR3, the DNA is TGTGCCAGCAGTTTTATTAATCGGCGCGCAGATACGCAGTATTTT. Translation: CASSFINRRADTQYF.